This entry features one T cell receptor beta chain sequence. Antigen: not known. Coverage ceases 3 residues before the CDR3 finishes, and the germline J gene fills in the end. V lost 5 bases, J lost 1 base, and 12 bases lay in between. From germline, CDR1 is LNHDA and CDR2 SQIVND (reference sequence). This CDR3 contains 14 residues. Sequencing input was equivalent genomic DNA from CVID and controls. Clones were sequenced by immunoSEQ multiplex PCR, and TCRdb holds only the in-frame ones, with some missing. The sample holds approximately 64,000 clones, and no clone turns up only once. Most patients and controls had Caucasian heritage. The entry originates in a study of T cell clonality in common variable immunodeficiency. Study results and limitations: Reportedly, TCR beta sequences from common variable immunodeficiency showed fewer deletions and N-nucleotide insertions. CVID patient heterogeneity limited repertoire-clinical complication correlations.

The chain combines TRBV19 with TRBJ2-7; perhaps TRBD1 as D (6 bases). The TCR originated in a person aged 18 to 69 in good health. Sequencing was performed on peripheral blood mononuclear cells. The CDR3 bases that were read are TGTGCCAGTAGTCTGACAGGCTTATCCTACGAG. This sequence encodes CASSLTGLSYE. The CDR3 in its entirety is CASSLTGLSYEQYF.